This T cell receptor beta chain was captured in a study of identical twins (TCRdb year 2016). For context, the study as a whole: To test whether fetal clonotypes persist, the study used deep sequencing on TCR alpha and beta repertoires from monozygotic twins, unrelated adults of various ages, and cord blood. To rule out contamination, the twin experiments were replicated at different times with different library preparation protocols. The paper's findings and limits, for the study overall: In beta out-of-frame sequences, excess twin sharing was weaker, because having fewer shared sequences lowered the signal-to-noise ratio. In monozygotic twins, out-of-frame TCR alpha sharing was systematically underestimated by recombination models, although the models agreed with sharing between unrelated individuals. Because the same donors could not be followed over many years, the conclusions depended on cross-sectional statistical analysis. Zero-insertion analyses could be partly confounded by invariant T cells such as MAIT and iNKT, though diverse VJ usage argued against such confounding for most clonotypes. Abundant cord blood beta clonotypes had fewer insertions, young adult naive repertoires showed a similar but weaker trend, and memory repertoires showed no such trend. Out-of-frame TCR alpha sequences shared between twins showed an excess of low generation-probability sequences compared with coincidental sharing between unrelated individuals.

Every donor in the study was a healthy Caucasian. Three pairs of female monozygotic twins, all aged roughly 18 to 29 years, were included in the twin cohort. Peripheral blood mononuclear cells were used as the source from which RNA for TCR libraries was isolated. The CDR3, cysteine through phenylalanine, is 14 amino acids long. Kept here is only the CDR3 DNA, which spans 42 bases and is read in frame from base 1. The V end loses 0 bases and the J end loses 2 bases, and a stretch of 10 bases separates them. CDR1 and CDR2 are drawn from the germline V gene (reference sequence): DFQATT, SNEGSKA. Receptor amplification or capture employed 5' RACE. Instrument used: Illumina HiSeq 2000. Template switching added a universal primer binding site, and the final cDNA carried a unique molecular identifier that allowed TCR cDNA molecules to be counted accurately. Specific primers in the conserved constant-segment region were used to synthesize first-strand cDNA for the TCR alpha and beta chains. To control for contamination, every cDNA library was double barcoded, receiving both a SMART-Mk sample barcode and Illumina barcodes. TruSeq adapter sequences and Illumina sample barcodes were added in two successive PCR steps. TCR alpha and beta cDNA libraries were sequenced on the Illumina HiSeq platform with custom primers. Concerning the study's data processing: MiGEC processed the raw reads to extract unique molecular identifiers, while MiXCR was used to determine the CDR3 positions. Recombination models were inferred per individual with the repgenHMM and IGoR tools using an EM algorithm. The tcR package in R was used for shared clonotype analysis, with sharing normalized by the product of cloneset sizes. To study raw recombination without the effects of thymic and clonal selection, out-of-frame nonproductive sequences were analyzed. TCRdb reprocessing: public reads trimmed at Q25 with fastp, clones called with MiXCR, in-frame beta chains kept. Every entry covers one CDR3 protein and lists the most common genes and DNA from its rows. These V and J calls are TCRdb output, not the study's own analysis. Recorded for this sample are hundreds of thousands of distinct CDR3 sequences; around a sixth of them occurred a single time. Together, the top ten hold under 15% of the sample.

Regarding this clonotype: Its antigen has not been determined. The sample holds no much larger clone one base away, and base qualities are not on file.

These same data were also listed under a study on T cells expressing NK-cell markers. Drawing on the second study: In sorted CD3+CD56+NKG2C+, CD3+CD56+NKG2C- and CD3+CD56-NKG2C+ T-cell subsets from several donors, TCR beta-chain repertoires were profiled. Among the eight sequenced donors, only one was HCMV-seronegative, while the other seven were HCMV-seropositive. In several experiments an anti-gammadeltaTCR antibody was added to restrict sorting to alphabetaTCR-expressing T cells. In six donors, the dominant CD3+CD56+NKG2C+ clonotypes were among the top 10 CD8+ clonotypes and accounted for about 1.0-7.5% of CD8+ T cells. Those dominant clonotypes were again the most abundant among CD3+CD56-NKG2C+ cells in four donors, at about 25-60.1%. Whether the expanded NKG2C-expressing T cell clones were specific for HCMV antigens remained unclear. The study sequenced eight donors, all healthy volunteers chosen at random: three men and five women. To determine HCMV serostatus, a commercial ELISA kit was used to detect HCMV-specific IgG in serum. For five or six donors, unsorted PBMC were also used to sequence bulk peripheral blood T-cell repertoires. MIGEC was used to demultiplex reads and group reads by UMI, and MiTCR was used to assemble and quantify clonotypes. To exclude erroneous sequences, any TCR cDNA sequence not supported by at least two reads was discarded. Downstream repertoire analysis used the tcR package, and clonotypes were matched across fractions by CDR3 nucleotide sequence plus V segment. VDJmatch was used to annotate antigen specificity against VDJdb, with one amino acid substitution in CDR3 permitted.

Material for sequencing was PBMCs. In this chain, TRBV20-1 is recombined with TRBJ2-5; the D gene is perhaps TRBD2, from 6 matching bases. The receptor's source is a woman aged 18-35 years in good health. The nucleotides are TGCAGTGCTAGAGATCCGGCGGGGCAAGAGACCCAGTACTTC. Translated, this is CSARDPAGQETQYF.